These 13 T cell receptor beta chains came from one sample sequenced in a study of T cell responses to AZD1222 COVID-19 vaccine. Sequenced by immunoSEQ multiplex PCR; TCRdb stores in-frame clones only, minus some. The sample lists some 200,000 clones, approximately 90% seen once, with nearly 3.5% in the top ten. The specimen was peripheral blood, collected 28 days after the second AZD1222 dose. These receptors all stem from an adult who received the AZD1222 COVID-19 vaccine.

V usage is TRBV6-2 or TRBV6-3 and J usage is TRBJ2-1, with D possibly called TRBD1 or TRBD2 (5 bases each). Germline loops: CDR1 MNHEY, CDR2 SVGEGT. V was trimmed by 2 bases and J by 0 bases, leaving 17 bases between them. This CDR3 region has 18 residues. The DNA of the CDR3 is TGTGCCAGCAGTTACGAGGGACGAGGATCGAGCTCCTACAATGAGCAGTTCTTC. Amino acid sequence: CASSYEGRGSSSYNEQFF.

The chain uses TRBV19 and TRBJ2-3, with 10 bases matching TRBD2. J gave up 7 bases and V 0 bases, and 4 bases lay outside the gene matches. Germline loops: CDR1 LNHDA, CDR2 SQIVND (reference sequence). This CDR3 is 15 amino acids long. The CDR3 DNA is TGTGCCAGTAGTATAGACGAGCGGGGGGGATATACGCAGTATTTT. It encodes CASSIDERGGYTQYF.

The rearrangement links TRBV11-3 to TRBJ2-5; perhaps TRBD2 as D (7 bases). This CDR3 has 16 amino acids. V gave up 5 bases and J gave up 5 bases, with 21 bases separating them. CDR1 is SGHNT and CDR2 is YENEEA in the germline V gene. CDR3 protein: CASSLGPRGGLETQYF. The DNA of the CDR3 is TGTGCCAGCAGCCTAGGGCCGCGCGGGGGCCTTGAGACCCAGTACTTC.

The gene calls are TRBV29-1 and TRBJ1-1; weak D call: TRBD1 (5 bases). This CDR3 contains 13 residues. V lost 4 bases and J 0 bases, leaving 9 bases between the germline ends. Germline CDR1 and CDR2: SQVTM and ANQGSEA. The CDR3 spells CSVGRTLNTEAFF. CDR3 in DNA: TGCAGCGTTGGACGGACACTGAACACTGAAGCTTTCTTT.

The chain couples TRBV10-3 to TRBJ1-1; 8 bases line up with TRBD1. The CDR3 is made up of 14 amino acids. Per the germline V gene, CDR1 is ENHRY and CDR2 is SYGVKD. Trimming took 7 bases from V and 5 from J; bases not matched to a gene: 9. This CDR3 reads CAIMSRGQGTEAFF. The CDR3, as DNA: TGTGCCATCATGTCCAGGGGGCAGGGAACTGAAGCTTTCTTT.

The chain couples TRBV5-1 to TRBJ1-5; D unresolved. Trimming left V 2 bases short and J 4 bases short, with 10 bases between. Germline-derived CDR1 and CDR2 are SGHRS and YFSETQ. The CDR3 covers 14 residues. This chain's CDR3 is CASSFGSGNQPQHF. In DNA form, the CDR3 reads TGCGCCAGCAGCTTTGGATCGGGAAATCAGCCCCAGCATTTT. The variable domain in full, with the rest retrieved from reference TRBV5-1 and TRBJ1-5, is KAGVTQTPRYLIKTRGQQVTLSCSPISGHRSVSWYQQTPGQGLQFLFEYFSETQRNKGNFPGRFSGRQFSNSRSEMNVSTLELGDSALYLCASSFGSGNQPQHFGDGTRLSIL.

The DNA of the CDR3 is TGTGCCAGCAGCGTAGAACGGGTTTACGAGCAGTACTTC. Protein product: CASSVERVYEQYF. The chain employs TRBV9 and TRBJ2-7; no definite D call. Germline assignment: CDR1 SGDLS and CDR2 YYNGEE. The ends were cut back, 0 bases at V and 4 bases at J, with 8 bases in the middle. The CDR3 has 13 amino acids.

The chain links TRBV12-5 to TRBJ1-5; 7 positions match TRBD1. CDR1 LGHNT and CDR2 FRNRAP come from the germline V gene. V shed 0 bases, J shed 6 bases, and the junction held 8 bases outside the gene matches. This CDR3 is 16 amino acids long. CDR3 in amino acids: CASGLVLTGECQPQHF. The DNA of the CDR3 is TGTGCTAGTGGTTTGGTATTAACAGGGGAATGTCAGCCCCAGCATTTT.

J is TRBJ2-5 and V is TRBV14; tentatively, D is TRBD2 (5 bases). The CDR3 runs 15 residues. V was trimmed by 6 bases and J by 7 bases, leaving 21 bases between them. Germline V CDR1 and CDR2: SGHDN, FVKESK. DNA of the CDR3: TGTGCCAGCAGTCTCGGAACCACACTACGGGGGACCCAGTACTTC. Protein sequence: CASSLGTTLRGTQYF.

The chain joins TRBV5-1 to TRBJ1-1; D may be TRBD1 (5 bases). Germline-derived CDR1 and CDR2 are SGHRS and YFSETQ. V gave up 4 bases and J gave up 6 bases, with 16 bases separating them. This CDR3 is built from 14 residues. The DNA for the CDR3 is TGCGCCAGCAGCGGCTCCGGGACGGTCGCTGAAGCTTTCTTT. Translation gives CASSGSGTVAEAFF.

The chain has TRBV6-5 and TRBJ1-2; possibly TRBD1 for D (6 bases). The CDR3 covers 15 residues. The germline V gene encodes CDR1 MNHEY and CDR2 SVGAGI. Trimming stripped 0 bases from V and 4 bases from J, with 12 bases between. The CDR3 spells CASSYSGKGGYGYTF. The CDR3 DNA follows: TGTGCCAGCAGTTACTCGGGAAAAGGGGGCTATGGCTACACCTTC.

The chain uses TRBV5-5 and TRBJ2-3; 10 bases map to TRBD1. Trimming at V came to 3 bases and at J to 4 bases, leaving 5 bases not matched to a gene. CDR1 and CDR2 from the germline V gene are SGHKS and YYEKEE (reference sequence). The CDR3 contains 15 residues. CDR3 region: CASSSGTGVSDTQYF. Written as DNA, the CDR3 is TGTGCCAGCAGCTCAGGGACAGGGGTTTCAGATACGCAGTATTTT. The full variable domain, rest sourced from reference TRBV5-5 and TRBJ2-3, is DAGVTQSPTHLIKTRGQQVTLRCSPISGHKSVSWYQQVLGQGPQFIFQYYEKEERGRGNFPDRFSARQFPNYSSELNVNALLLGDSALYLCASSSGTGVSDTQYFGPGTRLTVL.

This sequence joins TRBV28 and TRBJ1-4; weak D call: TRBD1 (6 bases). This CDR3 is built from 15 residues. V lost 11 bases and J lost 0, with 16 bases in between. Germline values: CDR1 MDHEN, CDR2 SYDVKM. CDR3 amino acids: CASGEGGATNEKLFF. CDR3 in DNA: TGTGCCTCAGGCGAGGGGGGCGCAACTAATGAAAAACTGTTTTTT.